The following is a T cell receptor beta chain sequence with its context. This CDR3 is built from 14 residues. V shed 5 bases, J shed 6 bases, and the junction held 6 bases outside the gene matches. Germline V gene sequence: CDR1 MNHEY, CDR2 SMNVEV (reference sequence). This entry comes from a study of blood T cell repertoires in COVID-19. In the study overall: There were acute and convalescent COVID-19 samples, and they came from the United States, Italy and Spain. PBMCs, B-cell-depleted T cells, or T cells were the source of the cDNA or gDNA that made up the material.

Under the authors' procedure: How many nucleated cells were present was estimated from reference gene primer amplification. Profiled with immunoSEQ multiplex PCR; TCRdb holds only in-frame clones, not every one. The DNA gave D and trimming, while V, J and clone size come from that table. The sample lists 200,000 to 300,000 clones; 84% were seen once. Sequencing was performed on peripheral blood. The chain links TRBV27 to TRBJ2-7; 11 bases are a match to TRBD2. This sequence originates from a man aged 35-49 years who had recovered from COVID-19. CDR3 residues: CASSRLAGLPEQYF. CDR3 nucleotides: TGTGCCAGCAGTCGACTAGCGGGGTTGCCCGAGCAGTACTTC.